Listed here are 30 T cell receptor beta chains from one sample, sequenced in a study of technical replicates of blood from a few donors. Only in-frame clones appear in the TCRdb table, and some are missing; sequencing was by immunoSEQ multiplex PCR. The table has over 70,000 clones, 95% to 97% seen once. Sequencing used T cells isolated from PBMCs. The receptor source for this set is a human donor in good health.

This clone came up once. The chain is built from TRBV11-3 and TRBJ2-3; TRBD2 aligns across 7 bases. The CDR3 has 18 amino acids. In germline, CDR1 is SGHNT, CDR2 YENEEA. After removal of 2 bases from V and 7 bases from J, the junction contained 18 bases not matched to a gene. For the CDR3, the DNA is TGTGCCAGCAGCTTATCCAGCGGGGATATGACCCGTGAGAATACGCAGTATTTT. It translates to CASSLSSGDMTRENTQYF. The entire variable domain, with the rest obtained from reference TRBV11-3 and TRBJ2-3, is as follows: EAGVVQSPRYKIIEKKQPVAFWCNPISGHNTLYWYLQNLGQGPELLIRYENEEAVDDSQLPKDRFSAERLKGVDSTLKIQPAELGDSAVYLCASSLSSGDMTRENTQYFGPGTRLTVL.

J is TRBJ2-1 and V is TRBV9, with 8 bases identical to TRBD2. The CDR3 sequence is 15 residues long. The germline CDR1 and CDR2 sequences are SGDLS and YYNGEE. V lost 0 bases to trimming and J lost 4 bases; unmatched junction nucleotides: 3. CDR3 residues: CASSVVAGGYNEQFF. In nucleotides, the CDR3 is TGTGCCAGCAGCGTAGTTGCGGGGGGATACAATGAGCAGTTCTTC.

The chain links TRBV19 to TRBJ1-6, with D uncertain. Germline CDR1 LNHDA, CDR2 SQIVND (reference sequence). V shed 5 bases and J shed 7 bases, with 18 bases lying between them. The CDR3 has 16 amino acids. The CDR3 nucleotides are TGTGCCAGTAGTCAATATGGGCCGCCCCAAAATTCACCCCTCCACTTT. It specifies CASSQYGPPQNSPLHF.

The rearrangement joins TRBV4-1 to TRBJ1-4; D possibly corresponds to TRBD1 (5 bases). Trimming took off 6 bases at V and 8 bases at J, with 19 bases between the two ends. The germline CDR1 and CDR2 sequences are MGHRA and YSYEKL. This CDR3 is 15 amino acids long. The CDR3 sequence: CASSSTGFVIEKLFF. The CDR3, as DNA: TGCGCCAGCAGTTCTACAGGTTTTGTGATAGAAAAACTGTTTTTT.

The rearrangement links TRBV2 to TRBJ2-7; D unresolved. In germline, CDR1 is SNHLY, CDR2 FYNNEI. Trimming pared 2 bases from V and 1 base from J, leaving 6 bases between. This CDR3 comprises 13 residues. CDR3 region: CASSEHRSYEQYF. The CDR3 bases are TGTGCCAGCAGTGAACACAGATCCTACGAGCAGTACTTC.

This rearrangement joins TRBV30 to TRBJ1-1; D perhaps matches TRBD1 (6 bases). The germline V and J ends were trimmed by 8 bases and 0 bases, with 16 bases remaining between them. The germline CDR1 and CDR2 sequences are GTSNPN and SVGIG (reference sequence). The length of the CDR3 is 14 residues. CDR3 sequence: CARLPDSMNTEAFF. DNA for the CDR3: TGTGCCAGACTACCGGACAGCATGAACACTGAAGCTTTCTTT.

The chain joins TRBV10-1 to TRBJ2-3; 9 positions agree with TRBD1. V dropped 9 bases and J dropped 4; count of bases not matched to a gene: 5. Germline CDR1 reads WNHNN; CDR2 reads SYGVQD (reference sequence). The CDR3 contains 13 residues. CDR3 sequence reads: CASSRQGADTQYF. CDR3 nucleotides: TGCGCCAGTTCTAGACAGGGGGCAGATACGCAGTATTTT.

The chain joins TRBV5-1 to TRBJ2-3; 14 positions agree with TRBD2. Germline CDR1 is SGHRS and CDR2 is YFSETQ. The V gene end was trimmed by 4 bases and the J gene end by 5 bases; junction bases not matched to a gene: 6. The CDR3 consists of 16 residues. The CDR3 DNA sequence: TGCGCCAGCAGCATGGGACTAGCGGGAGCGGGAGATACGCAGTATTTT. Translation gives CASSMGLAGAGDTQYF.

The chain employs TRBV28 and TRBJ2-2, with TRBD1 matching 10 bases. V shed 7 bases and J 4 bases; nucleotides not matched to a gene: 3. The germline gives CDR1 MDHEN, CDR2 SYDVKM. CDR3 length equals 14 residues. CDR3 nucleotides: TGTGCCAGCAAGACAGGGGGCGTCACCGGGGAGCTGTTTTTT. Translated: CASKTGGVTGELFF.

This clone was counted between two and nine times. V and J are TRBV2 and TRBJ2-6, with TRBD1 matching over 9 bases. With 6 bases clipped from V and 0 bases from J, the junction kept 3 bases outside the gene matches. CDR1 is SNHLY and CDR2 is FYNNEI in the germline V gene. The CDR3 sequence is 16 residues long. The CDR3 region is CASSPTGGSGANVLTF. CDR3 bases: TGTGCCAGCAGCCCGACAGGGGGCTCTGGGGCCAACGTCCTGACTTTC.

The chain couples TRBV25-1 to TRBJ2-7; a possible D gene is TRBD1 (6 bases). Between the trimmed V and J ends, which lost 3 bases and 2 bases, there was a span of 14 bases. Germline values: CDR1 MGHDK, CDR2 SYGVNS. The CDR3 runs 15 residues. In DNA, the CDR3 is TGTGCCAGCAGTGACGAGGACAGTGGGACCTACGAGCAGTACTTC. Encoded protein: CASSDEDSGTYEQYF.

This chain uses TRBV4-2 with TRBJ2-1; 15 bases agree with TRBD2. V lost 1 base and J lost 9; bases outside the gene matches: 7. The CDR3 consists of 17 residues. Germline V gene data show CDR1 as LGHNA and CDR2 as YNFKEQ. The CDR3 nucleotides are TGTGCCAGCAGCCAAGTTTTAGGACTAGCGGGGGGGGGTGAGCAGTTCTTC. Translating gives CASSQVLGLAGGGEQFF.

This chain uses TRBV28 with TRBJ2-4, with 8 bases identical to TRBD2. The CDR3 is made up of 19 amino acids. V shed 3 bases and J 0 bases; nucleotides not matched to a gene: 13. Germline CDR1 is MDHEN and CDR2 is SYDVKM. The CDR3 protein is CASSFPAGGFTLAKNIQYF. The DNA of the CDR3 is TGTGCCAGCAGTTTTCCGGCGGGAGGTTTCACCTTAGCCAAAAACATTCAGTACTTC.

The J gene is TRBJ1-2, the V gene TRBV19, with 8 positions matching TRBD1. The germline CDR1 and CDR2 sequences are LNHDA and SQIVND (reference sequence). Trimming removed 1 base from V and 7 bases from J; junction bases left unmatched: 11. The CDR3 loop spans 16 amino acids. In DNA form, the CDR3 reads TGTGCCAGTAGTATAGGGGTACAGGGGGTTGGTCGTGGCTACACCTTC. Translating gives CASSIGVQGVGRGYTF.

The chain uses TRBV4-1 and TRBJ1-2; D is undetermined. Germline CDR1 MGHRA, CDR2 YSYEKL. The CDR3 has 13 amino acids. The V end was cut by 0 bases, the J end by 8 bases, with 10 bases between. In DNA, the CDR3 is TGCGCCAGCAGCCAAGATAGTTGGAGCGGCTACACCTTC. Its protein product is CASSQDSWSGYTF.

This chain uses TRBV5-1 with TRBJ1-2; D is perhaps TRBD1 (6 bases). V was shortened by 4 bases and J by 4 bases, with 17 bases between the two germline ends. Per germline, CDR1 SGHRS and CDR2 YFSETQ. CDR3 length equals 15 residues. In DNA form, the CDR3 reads TGCGCCAGCAGCGAAACAGGGTTGAGGACCTATGGCTACACCTTC. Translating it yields CASSETGLRTYGYTF.

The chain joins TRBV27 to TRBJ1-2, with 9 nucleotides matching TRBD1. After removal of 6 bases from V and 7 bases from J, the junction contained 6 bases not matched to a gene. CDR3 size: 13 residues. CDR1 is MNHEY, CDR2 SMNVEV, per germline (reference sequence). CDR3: CASSPQGAVGYTF. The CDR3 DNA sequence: TGTGCCAGCAGCCCACAGGGGGCGGTTGGCTACACCTTC.

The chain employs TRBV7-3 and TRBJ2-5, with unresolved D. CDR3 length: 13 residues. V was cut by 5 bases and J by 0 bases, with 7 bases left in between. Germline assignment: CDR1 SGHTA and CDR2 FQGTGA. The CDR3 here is CASSTTYQETQYF. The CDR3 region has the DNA TGTGCCAGCAGCACTACGTACCAAGAGACCCAGTACTTC.

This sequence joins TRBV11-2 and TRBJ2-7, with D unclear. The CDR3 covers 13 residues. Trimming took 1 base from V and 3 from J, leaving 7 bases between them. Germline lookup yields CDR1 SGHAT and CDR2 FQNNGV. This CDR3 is CASSLGSYYEQYF. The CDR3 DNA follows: TGTGCCAGCAGCTTAGGGAGTTACTACGAGCAGTACTTC.

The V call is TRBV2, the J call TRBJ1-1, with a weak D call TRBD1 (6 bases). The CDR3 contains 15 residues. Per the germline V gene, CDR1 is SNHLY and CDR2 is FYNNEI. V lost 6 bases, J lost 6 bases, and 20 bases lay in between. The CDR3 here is CASRVMGGLDSEAFF. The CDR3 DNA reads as TGTGCCAGCAGAGTTATGGGGGGGCTAGATTCTGAAGCTTTCTTT.

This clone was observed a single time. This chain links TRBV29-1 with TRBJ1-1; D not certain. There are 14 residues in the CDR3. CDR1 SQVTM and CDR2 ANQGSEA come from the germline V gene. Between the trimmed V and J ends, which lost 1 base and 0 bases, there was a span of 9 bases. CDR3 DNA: TGCAGCGTTGAAGGGGCCCTCCTGAACACTGAAGCTTTCTTT. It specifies CSVEGALLNTEAFF.

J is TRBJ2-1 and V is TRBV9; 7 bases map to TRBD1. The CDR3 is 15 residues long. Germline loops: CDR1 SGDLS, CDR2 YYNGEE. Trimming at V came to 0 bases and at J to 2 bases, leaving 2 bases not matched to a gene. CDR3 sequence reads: CASSVDRGAYNEQFF. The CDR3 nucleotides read TGTGCCAGCAGCGTAGACAGGGGAGCCTACAATGAGCAGTTCTTC. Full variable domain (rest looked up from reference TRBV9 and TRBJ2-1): DSGVTQTPKHLITATGQRVTLRCSPRSGDLSVYWYQQSLDQGLQFLIQYYNGEERAKGNILERFSAQQFPDLHSELNLSSLELGDSALYFCASSVDRGAYNEQFFGPGTRLTVL.

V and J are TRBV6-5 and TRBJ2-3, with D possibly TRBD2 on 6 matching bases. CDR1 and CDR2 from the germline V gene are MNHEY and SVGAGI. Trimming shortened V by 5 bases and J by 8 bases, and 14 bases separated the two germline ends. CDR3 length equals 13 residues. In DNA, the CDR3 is TGTGCCAGCAGTATAGGGACTTTCGGTACGCAGTATTTT. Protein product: CASSIGTFGTQYF.

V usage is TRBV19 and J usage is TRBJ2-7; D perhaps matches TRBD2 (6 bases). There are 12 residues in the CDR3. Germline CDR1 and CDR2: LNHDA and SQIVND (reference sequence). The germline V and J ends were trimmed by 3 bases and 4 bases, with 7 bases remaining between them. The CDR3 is CASSIGGYEQYF. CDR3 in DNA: TGTGCCAGTAGTATCGGGGGATACGAGCAGTACTTC.

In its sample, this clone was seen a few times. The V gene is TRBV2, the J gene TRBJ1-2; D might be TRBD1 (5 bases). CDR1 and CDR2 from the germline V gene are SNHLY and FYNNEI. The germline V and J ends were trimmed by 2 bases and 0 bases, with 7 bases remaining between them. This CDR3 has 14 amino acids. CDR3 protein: CASSEPRANYGYTF. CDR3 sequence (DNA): TGTGCCAGCAGTGAACCCAGGGCTAACTATGGCTACACCTTC.

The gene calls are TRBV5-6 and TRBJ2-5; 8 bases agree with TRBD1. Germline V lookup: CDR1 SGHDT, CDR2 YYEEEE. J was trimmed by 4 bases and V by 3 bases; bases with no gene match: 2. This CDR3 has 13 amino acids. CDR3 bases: TGTGCCAGCAGCTCTACAGGGGGAGAGACCCAGTACTTC. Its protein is CASSSTGGETQYF.

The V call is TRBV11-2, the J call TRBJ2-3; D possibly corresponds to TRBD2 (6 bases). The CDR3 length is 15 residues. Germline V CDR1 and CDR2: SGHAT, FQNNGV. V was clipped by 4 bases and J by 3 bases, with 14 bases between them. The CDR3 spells CASSSYSGLTDTQYF. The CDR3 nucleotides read TGTGCCAGCAGCTCTTATAGCGGATTGACAGATACGCAGTATTTT.

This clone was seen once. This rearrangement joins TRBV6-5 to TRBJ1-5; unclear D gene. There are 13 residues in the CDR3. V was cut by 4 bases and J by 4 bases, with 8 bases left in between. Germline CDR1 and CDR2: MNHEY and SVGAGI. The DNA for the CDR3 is TGTGCCAGCAGTTCTGAGATTAATCAGCCCCAGCATTTT. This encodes CASSSEINQPQHF.

The CDR3 bases are TGTGCCAGCAGTCCCCCTAGGCGGGTGTACAATGAGCAGTTCTTC. Translating it yields CASSPPRRVYNEQFF. This chain links TRBV6-5 with TRBJ2-1, with a possible D match to TRBD2 (5 bases). The germline gives CDR1 MNHEY, CDR2 SVGAGI. Trimming left V 5 bases short and J 4 bases short, with 15 bases between. The CDR3 totals 15 residues.

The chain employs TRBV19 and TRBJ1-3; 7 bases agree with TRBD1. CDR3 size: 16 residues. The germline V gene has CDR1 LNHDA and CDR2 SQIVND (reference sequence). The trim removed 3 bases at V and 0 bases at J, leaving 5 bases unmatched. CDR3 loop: CASSIPGQDSGNTIYF. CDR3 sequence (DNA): TGTGCCAGTAGTATTCCTGGACAGGACTCTGGAAACACCATATATTTT.